The 5 T cell receptor beta chains listed next were all sequenced from one sample in a study of OX40 agonist ivuxolimab in advanced cancers. Assay: immunoSEQ multiplex PCR; the TCRdb copy retains only in-frame clones and omits some. This sample has under 25,000 clones; 74% occur once, and the top ten carry around 34%. This specimen consisted of CD4+ or CD8+ T cells sorted from blood, obtained in a trial of the OX40 agonist ivuxolimab. Receptor source: an adult with an advanced solid tumor such as melanoma, head and neck, liver or kidney cancer.

In its sample, this clone ranks as medium-sized. The same CDR3 is also encoded by other DNA sequences in this sample. This rearrangement joins TRBV7-2 to TRBJ1-1; 7 positions match TRBD1. Germline lookup yields CDR1 SGHTA and CDR2 FQGNSA. V lost 4 bases, J lost 6 bases, and 8 bases stayed unmatched. This CDR3 has 14 amino acids. The CDR3: CASSWGQFGAEAFF. The CDR3 region has the DNA TGTGCCAGCAGCTGGGGACAGTTTGGGGCTGAAGCTTTCTTT.

V is TRBV4-3 and J is TRBJ1-3; D gene unclear. CDR3 length: 18 residues. CDR1 LGHNA and CDR2 YSLEER come from the germline V gene. Trimming shortened V by 2 bases and J by 2 bases, and 19 bases separated the two germline ends. Written as DNA, the CDR3 is TGCGCCAGCAGCCAAATCATCGACGGCGGTCCACCTGGAAACACCATATATTTT. Amino acids: CASSQIIDGGPPGNTIYF.

This clone appeared a single time. This chain uses TRBV9 with TRBJ1-2; D perhaps matches TRBD1 (5 bases). This CDR3 spans 13 amino acids. Germline CDR1 SGDLS, CDR2 YYNGEE. V lost 0 bases and J lost 4, with 7 bases in between. The CDR3: CASSVGGAYGYTF. The CDR3 DNA is TGTGCCAGCAGCGTAGGCGGGGCCTATGGCTACACCTTC.

This clone was seen a few times. The same CDR3 also results from other DNA sequences found in this sample. This chain links TRBV28 with TRBJ1-1; D unclear. With 2 bases removed from V and 1 base from J, the gap between germline ends came to 5 bases. CDR1 MDHEN and CDR2 SYDVKM come from the germline V gene. The CDR3 covers 13 residues. CDR3 bases: TGTGCCAGCAGTTTAGGGAGGAACACTGAAGCTTTCTTT. Amino acids: CASSLGRNTEAFF.

CDR3 nucleotide sequence: TGTGCCAGCAGTATGGACACCTTCTCCTACGAGCAGTACTTC. This encodes CASSMDTFSYEQYF. The V and J genes are TRBV6-5 and TRBJ2-7; possible D gene TRBD1, 5 bases. CDR3 length: 14 amino acids. The germline V and J ends were trimmed by 5 bases and 0 bases, with 11 bases remaining between them. Germline-derived CDR1 and CDR2 are MNHEY and SVGAGI.